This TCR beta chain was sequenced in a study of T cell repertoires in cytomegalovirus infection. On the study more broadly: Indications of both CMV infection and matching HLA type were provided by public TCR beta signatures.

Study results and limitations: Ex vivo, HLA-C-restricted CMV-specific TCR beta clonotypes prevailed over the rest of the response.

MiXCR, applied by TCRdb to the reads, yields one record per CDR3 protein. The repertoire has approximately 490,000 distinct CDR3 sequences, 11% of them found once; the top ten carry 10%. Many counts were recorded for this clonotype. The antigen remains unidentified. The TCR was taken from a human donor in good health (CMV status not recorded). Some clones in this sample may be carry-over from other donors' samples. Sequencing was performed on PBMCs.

In DNA, the CDR3 is TGTGCCAGCAGCTTATTCGCCGAGCAGTACTTC. Amino acids: CASSLFAEQYF. The rearrangement links TRBV7-6 to TRBJ2-7; D unclear. Germline CDR1 SGHVS, CDR2 FNYEAQ. CDR3 length: 11 residues. V lost 2 bases and J 6 bases, leaving 5 bases between the germline ends.